A selection of T cell receptor beta chains follows, all from one sample in a study of shared clonotypes between healthy human individuals. Repertoires were generated with immunoSEQ multiplex PCR, while TCRdb's copy carries only in-frame clones and drops some. This sample has about 2.3 million clones, with around 93% found just once. The source material was naive CD4+ T cells from PBMCs. Receptor source: a young man in good health. Some clones in this sample may be carry-over from other donors' samples. Each CDR3 is given with its conserved first and last residue. A D gene is named only where the DNA matches it firmly. The size field is filled for only some rows; it gives once, few, many or a size class.

v_call	j_call	d_call	clone_size	cdr3_aa	cdr3_nt
TRBV4-1	TRBJ1-4	-	-	CASRRTGATNEKLFF	TGCGCCAGCAGACGTACGGGGGCAACTAATGAAAAACTGTTTTTT
TRBV6-5	TRBJ1-1	-	-	CASSYRTMNTEAFF	TGTGCCAGCAGTTACCGGACAATGAACACTGAAGCTTTCTTT
TRBV7-9	TRBJ2-7	-	-	CASIHPEQYF	TGTGCCAGCATCCACCCCGAGCAGTACTTC
TRBV10-3	TRBJ1-2	-	-	CAIRIPNYGYTF	TGTGCCATCAGAATCCCCAACTATGGCTACACCTTC
TRBV14	TRBJ1-2	-	-	CASSQKGRFGYTF	TGTGCCAGCAGCCAAAAGGGACGCTTTGGCTACACCTTC
TRBV7-9	TRBJ2-7	-	-	CASSSRDGDSYEQYF	TGTGCCAGCAGCTCTAGGGACGGGGACTCCTACGAGCAGTACTTC
TRBV5-8	TRBJ1-4	-	once	CASSLGQTGVNEKLFF	TGTGCCAGCAGCTTGGGCCAGACAGGAGTAAATGAAAAACTGTTTTTT
TRBV30	TRBJ2-1	TRBD1	-	CACRTGGNEQFF	TGTGCCTGTCGGACAGGGGGCAATGAGCAGTTCTTC
TRBV14	TRBJ2-3	TRBD1	-	CASSQGSGGPDTQYF	TGTGCCAGCAGCCAAGGATCAGGGGGCCCAGATACGCAGTATTTT
TRBV28	TRBJ1-5	-	-	CASDDPHGGSNQPQHF	TGTGCCAGCGACGACCCCCATGGGGGGAGCAATCAGCCCCAGCATTTT
TRBV5-1	TRBJ2-7	TRBD1	-	CASSLVGQGRTYEQYF	TGCGCCAGCAGCTTGGTGGGACAGGGGAGGACCTACGAGCAGTACTTC
TRBV2	TRBJ2-1	TRBD1	-	CASSDRDRPSGEQFF	TGTGCCAGCAGTGACCGGGACAGGCCCTCAGGGGAGCAGTTCTTC
TRBV5-4	TRBJ2-7	TRBD2	-	CASSRSPLASSSYEQYF	TGTGCCAGCAGCCGAAGTCCACTAGCGTCGAGCTCCTACGAGCAGTACTTC
TRBV4-1	TRBJ1-3	-	-	CASSLHIFQGMGAGNTIYF	TGCGCCAGCAGCCTCCATATATTTCAGGGGATGGGGGCAGGAAACACCATATATTTT
TRBV5-6	TRBJ1-3	-	-	CASSLSGYGNTIYF	TGTGCCAGCAGCTTGTCAGGGTACGGAAACACCATATATTTT
TRBV14	TRBJ1-1	-	-	CASSRRRNSMNTEAFF	TGTGCCAGCAGCCGAAGGCGAAACAGCATGAACACTGAAGCTTTCTTT
TRBV5-4	TRBJ2-3	TRBD1	once	CASSLAQGAQDTQYF	TGTGCCAGCAGCTTGGCACAGGGGGCGCAAGATACGCAGTATTTT
TRBV6-1	TRBJ1-5	-	-	CASSGHWSNQPQHF	TGTGCCAGCAGTGGCCACTGGAGCAATCAGCCCCAGCATTTT
TRBV5-1	TRBJ2-7	-	-	CASSLALSGEQYF	TGCGCCAGCAGCTTGGCCTTGAGTGGAGAGCAGTACTTC
TRBV2	TRBJ2-7	-	-	CASSVARFYEQYF	TGTGCCAGCAGTGTGGCTAGATTTTACGAGCAGTACTTC
TRBV7-2	TRBJ1-5	TRBD1	once	CASSSWQGEPQHF	TGTGCCAGCAGCTCTTGGCAGGGGGAGCCCCAGCATTTT
TRBV5-1	TRBJ2-7	TRBD2	-	CASSPTVAGGREQYF	TGCGCCAGCAGCCCGACTGTAGCGGGAGGACGCGAGCAGTACTTC
TRBV6-6	TRBJ1-3	-	once	CASSFRGLQLANTIYF	TGTGCCAGCAGTTTCCGGGGCCTACAGTTGGCAAACACCATATATTTT
TRBV11-2	TRBJ2-1	-	-	CASSLRSYNEQFF	TGTGCCAGCAGCTTACGCAGCTACAATGAGCAGTTCTTC
TRBV5-1	TRBJ2-3	-	once	CASSLVGLETDTQYF	TGCGCCAGCAGCTTGGTCGGGCTAGAAACAGATACGCAGTATTTT
TRBV29-1	TRBJ2-7	TRBD2	-	CSVRLADSYEQYF	TGCAGCGTTCGTCTAGCGGATTCCTACGAGCAGTACTTC
TRBV30	TRBJ1-1	TRBD1	few	CAWSDWTGQGNTEAFF	TGTGCCTGGAGTGATTGGACGGGACAGGGGAACACTGAAGCTTTCTTT
TRBV6-1	TRBJ2-4	-	-	CASGPGRKTPIQYF	TGTGCCAGCGGACCGGGACGGAAAACCCCCATTCAGTACTTC
TRBV4-1	TRBJ2-7	TRBD2	-	CASSLRTSGRPAYEQYF	TGCGCCAGCAGCCTACGGACTAGCGGGAGACCTGCCTACGAGCAGTACTTC
TRBV4-2	TRBJ1-2	-	-	CASSQDPGTDGYTF	TGTGCCAGCAGCCAAGACCCCGGGACGGATGGCTACACCTTC
TRBV6-1	TRBJ2-7	-	-	CASSEFGTPYEQYF	TGTGCCAGCAGTGAATTTGGAACCCCCTACGAGCAGTACTTC
TRBV4-3	TRBJ1-3	-	-	CASSQDRARAGNTIYF	TGCGCCAGCAGCCAAGATAGGGCAAGGGCCGGAAACACCATATATTTT
TRBV28	TRBJ2-3	TRBD1	-	CASSPIGGAKRTQYF	TGTGCCAGCAGCCCTATAGGGGGCGCAAAAAGGACGCAGTATTTT
TRBV28	TRBJ2-4	-	-	CASSLVNTIQYF	TGTGCCAGCAGTCTAGTAAACACAATTCAGTACTTC
TRBV7-2	TRBJ2-7	-	-	CASSFYGYEQYF	TGTGCCAGCAGCTTTTACGGCTACGAGCAGTACTTC
TRBV18	TRBJ2-7	-	few	CASSPTVDFSYEQYF	TGTGCCAGCTCCCCAACTGTTGACTTTTCCTACGAGCAGTACTTC
TRBV18	TRBJ2-1	TRBD2	-	CASSPAAGGTYNEQFF	TGTGCCAGCTCACCAGCGGCGGGAGGGACCTACAATGAGCAGTTCTTC
TRBV6-5	TRBJ2-2	-	-	CASSYTGAGTGELFF	TGTGCCAGCAGTTACACGGGAGCCGGCACCGGGGAGCTGTTTTTT
TRBV28	TRBJ2-3	-	-	CASVFRGSGTDTQYF	TGTGCCAGCGTCTTTCGCGGGTCGGGTACAGATACGCAGTATTTT
TRBV20-1	TRBJ2-3	-	-	CSARDLSTQYF	TGCAGTGCTAGAGATCTATCTACGCAGTATTTT
TRBV2	TRBJ2-2	TRBD1	-	CASTWTGGNTGELFF	TGTGCCAGCACTTGGACAGGGGGGAACACCGGGGAGCTGTTTTTT
TRBV7-8	TRBJ1-3	-	-	CASSLGGPGNTIYF	TGTGCCAGCAGCTTAGGCGGACCTGGAAACACCATATATTTT